The clone carrying this TCR beta chain was picked up a small number of times. The antigen remains undetermined. These data belong to a study of response to subunit inactivated influenza vaccine. TCRdb recomputed calls from the RT-PCR reads with MiXCR, one row per CDR3 protein. The sample yields about 530,000 distinct CDR3 sequences, 12% seen once. Points from the study as a whole: Authors suggested seasonal influenza vaccinations each recruit few new T cells.

The ends lost 3 bases at V and 1 base at J; junction bases unmatched: 6. The length of the CDR3 is 18 residues. The V call is TRBV12-3 or TRBV12-4, the J call TRBJ2-3; TRBD2 aligns across 14 bases. Material: PBMCs from blood, obtained on the day of vaccination. The sequence was collected from a man aged 50-60 years who received an inactivated influenza vaccine. The CDR3 here is CASSFGTSGRWGTDTQYF. The CDR3 DNA reads as TGTGCCAGCAGTTTCGGGACTAGCGGGAGATGGGGCACAGATACGCAGTATTTT.